The 8 T cell receptor beta chains below were found in one sample sequenced in a study of blood T cell repertoires in COVID-19. Libraries were prepared by immunoSEQ multiplex PCR; TCRdb keeps only in-frame clonotypes and omits some of them. The top ten clones hold approximately 25% of a sample with about 210,000 clones, about 88% of them seen once. What was sequenced was PBMCs or T cells enriched from blood (not recorded which). These receptors were collected from a woman in her thirties or forties in a cohort exposed to, infected with or recovered from COVID-19 (not recorded which).

The chain's CDR3 is CASSMEQGPYGYTF. CDR3 sequence (DNA): TGTGCCAGCAGCATGGAACAGGGCCCCTATGGCTACACCTTC. J is TRBJ1-2 and V is TRBV5-6; a weak D match, TRBD1 (6 bases). CDR1 SGHDT and CDR2 YYEEEE come from the germline V gene. CDR3 length: 14 residues. The V end lost 4 bases, the J end lost 4 bases, and 14 bases lay between the germline ends.

This clone came up a few times. This sample includes further DNA sequences coding for the same CDR3. The chain joins TRBV13 to TRBJ2-1, with 10 bases aligning to TRBD2. Germline V lookup: CDR1 PRHDT, CDR2 FYEKMQ (reference sequence). The CDR3 totals 15 residues. With V trimmed by 6 bases and J by 7 bases, 9 bases remained unmatched. In DNA form, the CDR3 reads TGTGCCAGCAGTCCCAGCGGGGGGGCAAGGAATGAGCAGTTCTTC. Translating it yields CASSPSGGARNEQFF.

This clone has ten or more counts. This sequence joins TRBV7-9 and TRBJ2-5, with unresolved D. This CDR3 comprises 11 residues. Germline V gene data show CDR1 as SEHNR and CDR2 as FQNEAQ (reference sequence). V shed 3 bases and J shed 5 bases, with 4 bases lying between them. The DNA for the CDR3 is TGTGCCAGCAGCTTCGGGGAGACCCAGTACTTC. Its translation: CASSFGETQYF.

This chain links TRBV7-9 with TRBJ2-1; 7 bases agree with TRBD2. The V gene's germline CDR1 is SEHNR and CDR2 FQNEAQ (reference sequence). V lost 5 bases and J lost 1; bases outside the gene matches: 5. The length of the CDR3 is 15 residues. CDR3 in amino acids: CASSIPSGSYNEQFF. The CDR3 DNA follows: TGTGCCAGCAGCATTCCTAGCGGATCCTACAATGAGCAGTTCTTC.

V is TRBV24-1 and J is TRBJ2-1, with TRBD1 matching over 12 bases. Germline CDR1 is KGHDR and CDR2 is SFDVKD. The CDR3 is 15 residues long. The trim removed 11 bases at V and 8 bases at J, leaving 12 bases unmatched. The CDR3, as DNA: TGTGCCATAAGAGGAGGGACAGGGGGCTTGGATGAGCAGTTCTTC. It yields the protein CAIRGGTGGLDEQFF.

This CDR3 is CASSLRPGGQVGNTIYF. Written as DNA, the CDR3 is TGTGCCAGCAGCCTAAGACCCGGTGGACAGGTGGGAAACACCATATATTTT. V gene TRBV9 combines with J gene TRBJ1-3, with 7 bases identical to TRBD1. V lost 4 bases to trimming and J lost 4 bases; unmatched junction nucleotides: 14. The germline V gene encodes CDR1 SGDLS and CDR2 YYNGEE. The CDR3 length is 17 residues.

The rearrangement links TRBV4-1 to TRBJ2-2; TRBD2 might be the D (5 bases). Trimming took off 3 bases at V and 2 bases at J, with 10 bases between the two ends. The CDR3 spans 15 residues. Germline lookup yields CDR1 MGHRA and CDR2 YSYEKL. The CDR3 DNA reads as TGCGCCAGCAGCCATGCCCGGGGAAACACCGGGGAGCTGTTTTTT. Translated: CASSHARGNTGELFF.

This clone occurred a few times. This chain connects TRBV7-8 to TRBJ1-5, with 8 bases matching TRBD1. The CDR3 runs 16 residues. Germline V gene data show CDR1 as SGHVS and CDR2 as FQNEAQ. The V and J ends lost 5 bases and 0 bases, in that order; junction bases with no gene match: 6. The CDR3 DNA reads as TGTGCCAGCAGCACCTTGACAGGGGATAGCAATCAGCCCCAGCATTTT. It yields the protein CASSTLTGDSNQPQHF.